This T cell receptor (beta chain) derives from a study of blood T cell repertoires in COVID-19 (dated by TCRdb to 2018 to 2020). Broadly, across the study: Collaborator samples came from the United States, Italy and Spain and covered acute and convalescent phases of COVID-19. The prospective study material was composed of cDNA or gDNA derived from T cells, B-cell-depleted T cells, or PBMCs. Deeply sampled blood TCRbeta repertoires from subjects exposed to, actively infected with, or recovered from COVID-19 were included in the dataset. The repertoires were released in a freely available public database meant as a resource for research on the immune response to SARS-CoV-2. The samples were drawn from the first 160 participants of the ongoing ImmuneRACE study and from 1,200 or so subjects provided by 6 global collaborators. Sample metadata almost always included a de-identified subject ID, COVID-19 status, age in years and sex. Where HLA class I and class II types were available, the types were taken from metadata supplied by the sample provider, not from assay-based typing. Beyond this particular receptor, the publication reports: The quantity of clinical and demographic metadata differed by source and by participant and was supplied without curation.

Of note for this clone: The specificity of this receptor is unknown. It has no much larger one-base neighbor in the sample; base qualities were not kept.

TCRbeta CDR3 regions were amplified from genomic DNA by means of the immunoSEQ Assay, a bias-controlled multiplex PCR. Per the original workflow: The number of nucleated cells in each sample was estimated from the amplification of reference gene primers within the assay. To quantify the absolute abundance of each unique TCRbeta CDR3 rearrangement, sequence reads were collapsed and filtered. For each sample, productive Simpson clonality was calculated as the square root of Simpson's diversity index across productive rearrangements. TCRdb retrieved this table from immuneACCESS and kept in-frame rearrangements only. Not all clones are present; in checked studies, unresolved V genes account for under half, and no reason is known for the remainder. Clone size and the V and J calls come from that table; the DNA yielded D and trimming. This sample holds under 200,000 clones; over 70% were observed only once. The top ten clonotypes cover roughly 13% of the sample.

Participants in the prospective study were aged roughly 18 to 100 years, lived in approximately 26 United States geographic areas, and enrolled through a virtual design. In the prospective study, cohorts were assigned on the basis of participant-reported clinical history obtained from a screening survey and a study questionnaire. Recovered participants in ImmuneRACE Cohort 3 were defined by two consecutive negative NP/OP PCR tests, clearance by a healthcare professional, or resolution of symptoms. Each participant in the prospective study had whole blood, serum and a nasopharyngeal or oropharyngeal swab collected by mobile phlebotomists. Over a roughly two-month period, participants in the prospective study had the option of providing additional blood draws and questionnaires. Prospective study blood samples were shipped either frozen or at room temperature before DNA extraction. Taken from cysteine to phenylalanine, the CDR3 has 17 residues. Only the CDR3 part of the read is kept: 51 bases, read in frame from the first base.

The chain is assembled from TRBV21-1 and TRBJ2-2; the table calls TRBD1, which could not be checked here. TRBV21-1 corresponds to a pseudogene. Input material: PBMCs or T cells enriched from blood (not recorded which). The sequence was obtained from a woman in her sixties who had recovered from COVID-19. The DNA sequence follows: TGTGCCAGCAGCAAACTCCTTGCGACAGGGACTGCCGGGGAGCTGTTTTTT. Its protein reads: CASSKLLATGTAGELFF.